This TCR beta chain came from a study of shared clonotypes between healthy human individuals. The CDR3 runs 15 residues. The V gene end was trimmed by 10 bases and the J gene end by 0 bases; junction bases not matched to a gene: 10. Per the germline V gene, CDR1 is MNHNS and CDR2 is SASEGT. TCRdb keeps only in-frame clones here, not all; method: immunoSEQ multiplex PCR. In the table there are a few million clones, around 90% of which are singletons. The source material was naive CD4+ T cells from PBMCs. Subset: CD45RA+ positively selected. The receptor comes from a man aged 18 to 29 in good health. Some clones in this sample may be carry-over from other donors' samples. This sequence joins TRBV6-1 and TRBJ2-5; TRBD1 matches 8 bases. CDR3 amino acids: CATKWTGRYQETQYF. The CDR3 DNA follows: TGTGCCACCAAGTGGACAGGGAGGTACCAAGAGACCCAGTACTTC.